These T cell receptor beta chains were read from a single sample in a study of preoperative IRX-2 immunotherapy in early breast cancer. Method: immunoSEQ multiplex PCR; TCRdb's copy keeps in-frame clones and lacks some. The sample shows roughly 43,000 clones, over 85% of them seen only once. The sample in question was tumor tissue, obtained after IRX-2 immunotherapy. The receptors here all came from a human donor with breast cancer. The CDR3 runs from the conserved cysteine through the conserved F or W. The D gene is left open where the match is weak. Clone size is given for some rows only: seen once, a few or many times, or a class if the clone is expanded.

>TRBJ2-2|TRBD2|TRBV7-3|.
CASTQGLAGVTGELFF
TGTGCCAGCACCCAGGGGCTAGCGGGGGTCACCGGGGAGCTGTTTTTT
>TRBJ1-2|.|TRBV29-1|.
CSARQNYGYTF
TGCAGCGCCCGACAGAACTATGGCTACACCTTC
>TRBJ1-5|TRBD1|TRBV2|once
CASSAGQGGNQPQHF
TGTGCCAGCAGTGCGGGACAGGGCGGCAATCAGCCCCAGCATTTT
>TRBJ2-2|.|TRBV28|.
CASSLMWGDHTGELFF
TGTGCCAGCAGTTTAATGTGGGGGGATCACACCGGGGAGCTGTTTTTT
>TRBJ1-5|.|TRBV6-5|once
CASSRTVDGNQPQHF
TGTGCCAGCAGCCGGACAGTAGACGGTAATCAGCCCCAGCATTTT
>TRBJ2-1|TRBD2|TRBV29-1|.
CSVDQRGSYNEQFF
TGCAGCGTTGATCAGCGGGGATCCTACAATGAGCAGTTCTTC
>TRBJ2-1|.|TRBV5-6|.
CASSRASILFSYNEQFF
TGTGCCAGCAGCCGTGCTAGCATACTATTCTCCTACAATGAGCAGTTCTTC
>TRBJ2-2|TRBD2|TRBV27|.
CASSSPYERGDTGELFF
TGTGCCAGCAGTTCCCCCTACGAGCGGGGGGACACCGGGGAGCTGTTTTTT
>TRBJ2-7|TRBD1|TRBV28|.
CASRRQGYEQYF
TGTGCCAGCAGAAGACAGGGGTACGAGCAGTACTTC
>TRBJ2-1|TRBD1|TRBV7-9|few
CASSLATGGSSYNEQFF
TGTGCCAGCAGCTTAGCTACAGGGGGAAGCTCCTACAATGAGCAGTTCTTC
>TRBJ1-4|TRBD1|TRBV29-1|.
CSALQGAREKLFF
TGCAGCGCTCTCCAGGGGGCCAGGGAAAAACTGTTTTTT
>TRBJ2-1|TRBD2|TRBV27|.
CASSRGTSSYNEQFF
TGTGCCAGCAGCCGCGGGACTAGCTCCTACAATGAGCAGTTCTTC
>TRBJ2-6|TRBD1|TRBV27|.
CAAGQGLTGANVLTF
TGTGCCGCGGGACAGGGTTTAACTGGGGCCAACGTCCTGACTTTC
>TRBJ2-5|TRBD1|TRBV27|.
CASSRNFPGQQETQYF
TGTGCCAGCAGTCGTAACTTCCCGGGACAGCAAGAGACCCAGTACTTC
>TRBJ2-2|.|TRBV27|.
CASSFRIVPANTGELFF
TGTGCCAGCAGTTTCCGCATCGTGCCGGCGAACACCGGGGAGCTGTTTTTT
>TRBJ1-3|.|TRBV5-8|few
CASSFGRDPGNTIYF
TGTGCCAGCAGCTTCGGCAGGGACCCTGGAAACACCATATATTTT
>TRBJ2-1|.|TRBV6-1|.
CASKEESSYNEQFF
TGTGCCAGCAAGGAGGAAAGCTCCTACAATGAGCAGTTCTTC
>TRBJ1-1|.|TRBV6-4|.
CASKLDTNTEAFF
TGTGCCAGCAAATTGGACACGAACACTGAAGCTTTCTTT
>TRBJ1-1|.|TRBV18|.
CASSPTGLVIEEDTEAFF
TGTGCCAGCTCACCAACAGGGTTAGTAATTGAGGAGGACACTGAAGCTTTCTTT
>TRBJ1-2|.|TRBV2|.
CASSVGRPDVYGYTF
TGTGCCAGCAGTGTTGGTCGGCCGGATGTATATGGCTACACCTTC
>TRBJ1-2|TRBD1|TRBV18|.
CASSPWTGRDVYGYTF
TGTGCCAGCTCACCCTGGACAGGGAGGGACGTCTATGGCTACACCTTC
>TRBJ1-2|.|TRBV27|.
CASSYIGTDYGYTF
TGTGCCAGCAGTTACATCGGGACGGACTATGGCTACACCTTC
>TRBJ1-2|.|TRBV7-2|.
CASSSLSGYTF
TGTGCCAGCAGCTCCTTGTCTGGCTACACCTTC
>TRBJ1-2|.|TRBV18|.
CASSPQPGVNYGYTF
TGTGCCAGCTCACCACAGCCCGGGGTTAACTATGGCTACACCTTC
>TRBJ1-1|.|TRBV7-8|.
CASSLIYGTEAFF
TGTGCCAGCAGCTTGATTTACGGGACTGAAGCTTTCTTT
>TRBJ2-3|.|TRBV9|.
CASSVGSDTQYF
TGTGCCAGCAGCGTAGGGTCAGATACGCAGTATTTT
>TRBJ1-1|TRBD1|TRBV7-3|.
CATKLDREAEAFF
TGTGCCACCAAATTGGACAGGGAGGCTGAAGCTTTCTTT
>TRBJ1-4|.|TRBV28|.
CASSFSRPTNEKLFF
TGTGCCAGCAGTTTTTCACGGCCAACTAATGAAAAACTGTTTTTT
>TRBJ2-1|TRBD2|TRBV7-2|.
CASSSRTSGDYNEQFF
TGTGCCAGCAGCTCTAGGACTAGCGGGGATTACAATGAGCAGTTCTTC
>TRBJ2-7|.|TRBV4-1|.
CASSHPIRQGSTYEQYF
TGCGCCAGCAGCCACCCGATACGTCAAGGATCAACCTACGAGCAGTACTTC
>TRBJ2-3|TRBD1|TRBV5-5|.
CASSPRGQGMRSTDTQYF
TGTGCCAGCAGCCCACGCGGACAGGGGATGAGGAGCACAGATACGCAGTATTTT
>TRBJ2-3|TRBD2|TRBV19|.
CASSPWTSSTDTQYF
TGTGCCAGTAGTCCCTGGACTAGCAGCACAGATACGCAGTATTTT
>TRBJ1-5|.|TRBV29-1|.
CSVDDGDNQPQHF
TGCAGCGTTGACGACGGGGACAATCAGCCCCAGCATTTT
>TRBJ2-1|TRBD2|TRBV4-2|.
CASSHVGLAGGTNNEQFF
TGTGCCAGCAGCCATGTGGGACTAGCGGGAGGGACGAACAATGAGCAGTTCTTC